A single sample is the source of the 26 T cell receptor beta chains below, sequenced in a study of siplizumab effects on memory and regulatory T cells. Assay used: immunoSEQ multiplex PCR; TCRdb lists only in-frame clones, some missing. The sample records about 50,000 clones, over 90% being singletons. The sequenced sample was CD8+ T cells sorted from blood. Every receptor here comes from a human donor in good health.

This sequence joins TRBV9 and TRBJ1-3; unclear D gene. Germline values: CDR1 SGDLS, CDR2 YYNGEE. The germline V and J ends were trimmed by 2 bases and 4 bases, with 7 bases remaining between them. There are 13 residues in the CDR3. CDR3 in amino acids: CASSVGHGNTIYF. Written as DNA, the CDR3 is TGTGCCAGCAGCGTTGGCCACGGAAACACCATATATTTT.

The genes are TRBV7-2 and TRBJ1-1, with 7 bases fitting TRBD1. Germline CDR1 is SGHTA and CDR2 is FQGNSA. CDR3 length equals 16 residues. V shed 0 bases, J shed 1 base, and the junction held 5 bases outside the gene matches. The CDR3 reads CASSLAITGANTEAFF. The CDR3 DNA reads TGTGCCAGCAGCTTAGCGATTACAGGGGCGAACACTGAAGCTTTCTTT. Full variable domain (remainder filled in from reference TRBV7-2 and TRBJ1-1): GAGVSQSPSNKVTEKGKDVELRCDPISGHTALYWYRQSLGQGLEFLIYFQGNSAPDKSGLPSDRFSAERTGGSVSTLTIQRTQQEDSAVYLCASSLAITGANTEAFFGQGTRLTVV.

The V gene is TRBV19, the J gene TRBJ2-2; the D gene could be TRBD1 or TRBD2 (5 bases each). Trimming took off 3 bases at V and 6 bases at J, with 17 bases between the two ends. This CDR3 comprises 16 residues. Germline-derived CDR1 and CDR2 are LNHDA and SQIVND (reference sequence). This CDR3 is CASSIPGHDYPGELFF. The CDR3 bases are TGTGCCAGTAGTATCCCGGGGCATGATTATCCCGGGGAGCTGTTTTTT.

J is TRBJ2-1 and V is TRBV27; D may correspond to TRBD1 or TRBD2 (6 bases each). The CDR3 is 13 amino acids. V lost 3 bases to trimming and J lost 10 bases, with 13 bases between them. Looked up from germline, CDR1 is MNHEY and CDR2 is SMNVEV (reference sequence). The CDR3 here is CASSFGLGGEQFF. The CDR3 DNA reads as TGTGCCAGCAGTTTTGGTCTGGGGGGCGAGCAGTTCTTC.

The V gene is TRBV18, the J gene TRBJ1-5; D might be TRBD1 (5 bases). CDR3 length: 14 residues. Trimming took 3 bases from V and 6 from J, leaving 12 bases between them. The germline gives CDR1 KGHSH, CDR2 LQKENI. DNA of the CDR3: TGTGCCAGCTCACCCCCAGGGCAGGGTCAGCCCCAGCATTTT. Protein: CASSPPGQGQPQHF.

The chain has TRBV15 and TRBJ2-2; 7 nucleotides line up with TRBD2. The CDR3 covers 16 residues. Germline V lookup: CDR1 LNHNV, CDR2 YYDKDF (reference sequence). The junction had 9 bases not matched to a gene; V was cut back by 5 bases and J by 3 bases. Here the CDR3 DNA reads TGTGCCACCAGCGTAGCCCTAGCGGAATACACCGGGGAGCTGTTTTTT. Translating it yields CATSVALAEYTGELFF. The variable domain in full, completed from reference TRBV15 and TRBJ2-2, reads DAMVIQNPRYQVTQFGKPVTLSCSQTLNHNVMYWYQQKSSQAPKLLFHYYDKDFNNEADTPDNFQSRRPNTSFCFLDIRSPGLGDTAMYLCATSVALAEYTGELFFGEGSRLTVL.

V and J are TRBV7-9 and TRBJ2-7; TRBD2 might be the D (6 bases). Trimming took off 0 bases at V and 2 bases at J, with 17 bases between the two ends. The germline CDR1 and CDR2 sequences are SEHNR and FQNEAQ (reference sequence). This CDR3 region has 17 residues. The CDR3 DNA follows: TGTGCCAGCAGCTTAGCTGGGCGACGGGAGCGAACCTACGAGCAGTACTTC. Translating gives CASSLAGRRERTYEQYF.

CDR3 in DNA: TGTGCCAGCAGCCAGCGGGAGGGGAGCTCCTACGAGCAGTACTTC. Protein: CASSQREGSSYEQYF. This chain uses TRBV7-9 with TRBJ2-7; 10 nucleotides line up with TRBD2. The ends lost 5 bases at V and 0 bases at J; junction bases unmatched: 4. Germline V gives CDR1 SEHNR, CDR2 FQNEAQ (reference sequence). CDR3 length: 15 residues.

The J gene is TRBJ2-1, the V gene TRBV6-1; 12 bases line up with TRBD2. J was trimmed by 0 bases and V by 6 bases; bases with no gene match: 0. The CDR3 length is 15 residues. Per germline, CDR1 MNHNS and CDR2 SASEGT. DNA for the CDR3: TGTGCCAGCAGGACTAGCGGGGGCTCCTACAATGAGCAGTTCTTC. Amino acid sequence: CASRTSGGSYNEQFF.

The CDR3 sequence: CSVDFRATGELFF. As DNA, the CDR3 is TGCAGCGTTGACTTCAGGGCCACCGGGGAGCTGTTTTTT. V and J are TRBV29-1 and TRBJ2-2, with D possibly TRBD1 on 5 matching bases. Trimming left V 3 bases short and J 4 bases short, with 9 bases between. Germline V gives CDR1 SQVTM, CDR2 ANQGSEA. The CDR3 extends over 13 amino acids.

The CDR3 region is CASSYEGGTGELFF. As DNA, the CDR3 is TGTGCCAGCAGTTACGAAGGGGGCACCGGGGAGCTGTTTTTT. The genes are TRBV6-5 and TRBJ2-2, with D perhaps matching TRBD1 (6 bases). The germline CDR1 and CDR2 sequences are MNHEY and SVGAGI. V was pared by 2 bases and J by 4 bases, with 8 bases between. The CDR3 loop spans 14 amino acids.

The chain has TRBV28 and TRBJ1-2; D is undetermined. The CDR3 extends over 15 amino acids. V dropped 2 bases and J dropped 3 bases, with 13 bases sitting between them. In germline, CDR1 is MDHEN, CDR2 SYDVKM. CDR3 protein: CASSLGPEVYYGYTF. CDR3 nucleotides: TGTGCCAGCAGTTTAGGGCCAGAGGTCTACTATGGCTACACCTTC.

CDR3 nucleotide sequence: TGTGCCAGCAGCTTAAGGGGCCAGCGGGAGAGGGCCGGGGAGCTGTTTTTT. Encoded protein: CASSLRGQRERAGELFF. This chain connects TRBV7-3 to TRBJ2-2; 8 bases match TRBD2. The CDR3 sequence is 17 residues long. V shed 1 base and J 6 bases; nucleotides not matched to a gene: 10. Germline V gene sequence: CDR1 SGHTA, CDR2 FQGTGA.

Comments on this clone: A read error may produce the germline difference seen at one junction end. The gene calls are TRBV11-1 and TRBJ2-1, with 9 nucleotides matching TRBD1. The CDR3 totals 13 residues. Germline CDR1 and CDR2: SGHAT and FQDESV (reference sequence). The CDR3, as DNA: TGTGCCAGCAGCTACACTTTCTCGGGACAGGGAGTCTTC. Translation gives CASSYTFSGQGVF. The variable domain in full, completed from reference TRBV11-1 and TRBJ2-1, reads EAEVAQSPRYKITEKSQAVAFWCDPISGHATLYWYRQILGQGPELLVQFQDESVVDDSQLPKDRFSAERLKGVDSTLKIQPAELGDSAMYLCASSYTFSGQGVFGPGTRLTVL.

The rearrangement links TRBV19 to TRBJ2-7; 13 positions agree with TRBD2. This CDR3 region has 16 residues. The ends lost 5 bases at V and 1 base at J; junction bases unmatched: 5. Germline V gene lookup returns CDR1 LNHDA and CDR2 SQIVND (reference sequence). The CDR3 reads CASSPGLAGLSYEQYF. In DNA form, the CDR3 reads TGTGCCAGTAGTCCGGGACTAGCGGGATTATCCTACGAGCAGTACTTC. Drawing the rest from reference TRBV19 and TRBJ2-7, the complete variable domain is DGGITQSPKYLFRKEGQNVTLSCEQNLNHDAMYWYRQDPGQGLRLIYYSQIVNDFQKGDIAEGYSVSREKKESFPLTVTSAQKNPTAFYLCASSPGLAGLSYEQYFGPGTRLTVT.

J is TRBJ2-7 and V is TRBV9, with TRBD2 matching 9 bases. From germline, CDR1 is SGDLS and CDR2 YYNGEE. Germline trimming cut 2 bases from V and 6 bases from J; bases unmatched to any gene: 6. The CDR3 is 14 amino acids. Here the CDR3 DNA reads TGTGCCAGCAGCGTGGTAGCGGGAGCGGTCGAGCAGTACTTC. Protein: CASSVVAGAVEQYF.

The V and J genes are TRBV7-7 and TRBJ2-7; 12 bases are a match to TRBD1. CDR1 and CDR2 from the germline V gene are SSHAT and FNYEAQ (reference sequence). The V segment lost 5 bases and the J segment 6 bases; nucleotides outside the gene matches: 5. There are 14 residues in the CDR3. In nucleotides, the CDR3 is TGTGCCAGCAGCGATACGGGACAGGGGGCCGAGCAGTACTTC. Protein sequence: CASSDTGQGAEQYF.

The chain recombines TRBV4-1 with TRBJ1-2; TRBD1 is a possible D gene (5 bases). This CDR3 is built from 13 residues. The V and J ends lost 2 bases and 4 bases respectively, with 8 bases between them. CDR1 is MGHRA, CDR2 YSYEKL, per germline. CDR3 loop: CASSQPGTYGYTF. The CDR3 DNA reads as TGCGCCAGCAGCCAACCGGGGACCTATGGCTACACCTTC.

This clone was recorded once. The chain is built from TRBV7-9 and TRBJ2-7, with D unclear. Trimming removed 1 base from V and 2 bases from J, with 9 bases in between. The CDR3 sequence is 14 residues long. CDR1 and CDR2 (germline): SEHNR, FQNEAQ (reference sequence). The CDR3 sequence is CASSLVADPYEQYF. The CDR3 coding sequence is TGTGCCAGCAGCTTAGTGGCCGACCCCTACGAGCAGTACTTC.

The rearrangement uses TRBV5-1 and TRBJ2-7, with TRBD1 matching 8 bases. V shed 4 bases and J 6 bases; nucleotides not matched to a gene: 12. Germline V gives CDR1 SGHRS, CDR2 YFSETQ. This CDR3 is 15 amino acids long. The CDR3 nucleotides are TGCGCCAGCAGCCCAATCGACAGGGGTCCCTCCGAGCAGTACTTC. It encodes CASSPIDRGPSEQYF.

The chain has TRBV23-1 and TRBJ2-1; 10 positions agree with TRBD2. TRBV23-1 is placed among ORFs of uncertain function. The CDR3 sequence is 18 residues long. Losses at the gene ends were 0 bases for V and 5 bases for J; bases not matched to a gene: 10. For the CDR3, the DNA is TGCGCCAGCAGTCAATCGGGGCTAGCGGGAGATGAGAACAATGAGCAGTTCTTC. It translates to CASSQSGLAGDENNEQFF.

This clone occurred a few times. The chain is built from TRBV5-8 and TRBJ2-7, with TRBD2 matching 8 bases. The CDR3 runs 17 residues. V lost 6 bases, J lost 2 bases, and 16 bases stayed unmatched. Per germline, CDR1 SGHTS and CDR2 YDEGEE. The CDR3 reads CASNGLAGLLPTYEQYF. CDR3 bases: TGTGCCAGCAATGGCCTAGCGGGCCTACTTCCCACCTACGAGCAGTACTTC.

For the CDR3, the DNA is TGTGCCAGCAGTTTGGTTCGGGATGAAAAACTGTTTTTT. Its protein product is CASSLVRDEKLFF. This chain connects TRBV27 to TRBJ1-4; D remains ambiguous. The CDR3 sequence is 13 residues long. The V gene's germline CDR1 is MNHEY and CDR2 SMNVEV (reference sequence). Trimming removed 3 bases at V and 6 bases at J, with 8 bases between.

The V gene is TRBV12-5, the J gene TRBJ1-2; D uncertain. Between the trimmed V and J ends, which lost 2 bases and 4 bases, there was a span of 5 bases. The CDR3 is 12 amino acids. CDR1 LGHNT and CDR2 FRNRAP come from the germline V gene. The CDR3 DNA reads TGTGCTAGTGGTTTGCGGAGCTATGGCTACACCTTC. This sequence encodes CASGLRSYGYTF.

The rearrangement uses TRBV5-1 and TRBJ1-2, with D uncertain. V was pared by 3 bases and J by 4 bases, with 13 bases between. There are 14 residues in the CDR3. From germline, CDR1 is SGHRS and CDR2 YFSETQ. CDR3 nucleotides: TGCGCCAGCAGCTATACGCCAGTGGGCTATGGCTACACCTTC. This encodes CASSYTPVGYGYTF. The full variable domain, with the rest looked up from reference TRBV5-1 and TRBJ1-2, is KAGVTQTPRYLIKTRGQQVTLSCSPISGHRSVSWYQQTPGQGLQFLFEYFSETQRNKGNFPGRFSGRQFSNSRSEMNVSTLELGDSALYLCASSYTPVGYGYTFGSGTRLTVV.

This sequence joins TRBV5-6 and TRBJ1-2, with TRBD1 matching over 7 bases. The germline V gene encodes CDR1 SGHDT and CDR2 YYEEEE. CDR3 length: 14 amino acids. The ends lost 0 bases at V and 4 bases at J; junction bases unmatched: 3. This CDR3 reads CASSLGDSPYGYTF. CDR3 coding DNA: TGTGCCAGCAGCTTGGGGGACAGCCCCTATGGCTACACCTTC.